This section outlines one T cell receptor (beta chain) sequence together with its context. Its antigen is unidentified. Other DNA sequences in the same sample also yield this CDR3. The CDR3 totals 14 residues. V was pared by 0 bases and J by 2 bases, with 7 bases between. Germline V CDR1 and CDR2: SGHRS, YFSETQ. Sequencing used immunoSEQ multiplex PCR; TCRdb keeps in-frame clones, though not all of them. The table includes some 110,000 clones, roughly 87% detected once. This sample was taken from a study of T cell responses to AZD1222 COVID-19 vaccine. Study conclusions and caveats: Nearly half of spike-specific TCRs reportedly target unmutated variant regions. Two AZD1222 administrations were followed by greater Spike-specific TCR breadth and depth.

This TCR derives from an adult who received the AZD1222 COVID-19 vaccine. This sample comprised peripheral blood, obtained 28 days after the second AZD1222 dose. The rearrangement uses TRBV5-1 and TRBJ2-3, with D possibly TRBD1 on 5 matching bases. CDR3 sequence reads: CASSLGQTTDTQYF. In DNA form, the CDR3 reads TGCGCCAGCAGCTTGGGACAGACCACAGATACGCAGTATTTT.